This TCR beta chain was captured in a study of spatial heterogeneity in lung cancer. CDR1 ENHRY and CDR2 SYGVKD come from the germline V gene. V lost 3 bases and J lost 4, with 6 bases in between. This CDR3 spans 12 amino acids. In its sample, this clonotype was seen many times. Time point given: sample taken at primary tumor resection. Patients with untreated early-stage non-small cell lung cancer, numbering 72, were the donors. Sequencing was performed on whole RNA extracted from tumor and nontumor lung tissue, or from frozen PBMC, and the material was left unsorted. TCR cDNA molecules were tagged individually, and each one carried a unique molecular identifier. TCRdb processed the 5' RACE reads anew with MiXCR; each CDR3 protein has one entry. The table records 39,000 or so distinct CDR3 sequences, roughly 3% of them present only once.

Source: normal lung tissue next to the tumor, taken at surgery. The rearrangement links TRBV10-3 to TRBJ1-2; D gene ambiguous. The TCR sequence derives from a male donor with early-stage non-small cell lung cancer. This CDR3 reads CAISEGPYGYTF. CDR3 bases: TGTGCCATCAGTGAAGGGCCCTATGGCTACACCTTC.